The sequence of this TCR beta chain was determined in a study of technical replicates of blood from several donors. TCRdb keeps only in-frame clones here, not all; method: immunoSEQ multiplex PCR. The sample shows about 14,000 clones, about 85% of them seen only once. The V end lost 4 bases, the J end lost 5 bases, and 27 bases lay between the germline ends. This CDR3 comprises 18 residues. Germline CDR1 is SGHVS and CDR2 is FQNEAQ. The rearrangement uses TRBV7-8 and TRBJ2-7, with a possible D match to TRBD1 (8 bases). Sequencing input: PBMCs. This sequence was found in a human donor in good health. The CDR3 region has the DNA TGTGCCAGCAGCTCAAATACAGGGGGGGTCCGTATAGTCGACGAGCAGTACTTC. Protein: CASSSNTGGVRIVDEQYF.